This T cell receptor beta chain stems from a study of blood T cell repertoires in COVID-19. Turning to the study itself: PBMCs, B-cell-depleted T cells, or T cells provided the cDNA or gDNA that made up the material.

Sequenced by immunoSEQ multiplex PCR; TCRdb stores in-frame clones only, minus some. The data contain over 100,000 clones, 84% of them singletons. The CDR3 loop spans 16 amino acids. Deletions cut 7 bases from V and 4 bases from J, with 19 bases between. CDR1 and CDR2 (germline): LNHDA, SQIVND (reference sequence). The sample comprised peripheral blood. The V call is TRBV19, the J call TRBJ2-2; a weak D match, TRBD1 (5 bases). The clonotype originates from a woman of 80 years or more with active or convalescent COVID-19. The CDR3 DNA reads TGTGCCAGTAAAACAATGTGGCAGGGCAGCACCGGGGAGCTGTTTTTT. This gives the protein CASKTMWQGSTGELFF.